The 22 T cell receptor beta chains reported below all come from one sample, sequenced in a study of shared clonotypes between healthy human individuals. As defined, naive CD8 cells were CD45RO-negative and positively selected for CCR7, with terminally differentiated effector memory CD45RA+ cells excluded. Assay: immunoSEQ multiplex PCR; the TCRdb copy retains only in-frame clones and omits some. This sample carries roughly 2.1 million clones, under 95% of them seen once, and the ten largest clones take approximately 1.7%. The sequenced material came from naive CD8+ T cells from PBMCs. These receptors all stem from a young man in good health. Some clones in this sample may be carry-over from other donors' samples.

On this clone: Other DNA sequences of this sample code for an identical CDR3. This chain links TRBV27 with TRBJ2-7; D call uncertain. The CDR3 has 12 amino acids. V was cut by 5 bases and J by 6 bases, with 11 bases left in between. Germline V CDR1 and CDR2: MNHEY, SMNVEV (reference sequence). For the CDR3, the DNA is TGTGCCAGCAGTCCCCCGGTCGGCGAGCAGTACTTC. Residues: CASSPPVGEQYF.

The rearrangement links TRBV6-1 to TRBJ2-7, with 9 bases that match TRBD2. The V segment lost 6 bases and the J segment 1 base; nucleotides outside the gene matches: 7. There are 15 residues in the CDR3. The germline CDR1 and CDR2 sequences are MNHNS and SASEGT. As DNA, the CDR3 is TGTGCCAGCAGGGTGACTAGCGGTGGATCCTACGAGCAGTACTTC. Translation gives CASRVTSGGSYEQYF.

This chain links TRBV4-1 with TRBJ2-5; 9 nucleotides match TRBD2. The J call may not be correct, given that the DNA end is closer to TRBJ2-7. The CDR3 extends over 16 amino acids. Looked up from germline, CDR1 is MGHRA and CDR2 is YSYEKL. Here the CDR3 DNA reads TGCGCCAGCAGCCAAGAGATTGCTAGCGGGACCTACGAGCAGTACTTC. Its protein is CASSQEIASGTYEQYF.

CDR3 DNA: TGTGCCAGCAGCTGGGGGGCGGGACAGAACTATGGCTACACCTTC. Amino acid sequence: CASSWGAGQNYGYTF. The chain carries TRBV5-6 and TRBJ1-2; 7 bases are a match to TRBD1. V lost 3 bases, J lost 2 bases, and 7 bases stayed unmatched. The CDR3 is made up of 15 amino acids. Germline V gives CDR1 SGHDT, CDR2 YYEEEE.

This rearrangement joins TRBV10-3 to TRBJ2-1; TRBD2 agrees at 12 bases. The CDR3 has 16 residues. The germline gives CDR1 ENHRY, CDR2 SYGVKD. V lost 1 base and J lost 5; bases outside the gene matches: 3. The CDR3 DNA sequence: TGTGCCATCAGTGAGTTGAGGACTAGCGGGAACAATGAGCAGTTCTTC. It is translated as CAISELRTSGNNEQFF.

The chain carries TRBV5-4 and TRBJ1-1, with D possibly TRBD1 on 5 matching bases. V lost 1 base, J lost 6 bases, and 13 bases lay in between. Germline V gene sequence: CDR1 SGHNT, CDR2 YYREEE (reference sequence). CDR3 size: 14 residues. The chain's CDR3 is CASSLRGPPAEAFF. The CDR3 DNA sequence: TGTGCCAGCAGCTTGAGGGGACCCCCCGCTGAAGCTTTCTTT.

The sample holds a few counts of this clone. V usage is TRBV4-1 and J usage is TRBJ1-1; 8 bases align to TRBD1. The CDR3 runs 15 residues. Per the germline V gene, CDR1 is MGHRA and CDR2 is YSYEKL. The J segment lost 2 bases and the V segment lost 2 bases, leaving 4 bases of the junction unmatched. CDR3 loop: CASSQTGQVNTEAFF. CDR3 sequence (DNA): TGCGCCAGCAGCCAAACGGGACAGGTAAACACTGAAGCTTTCTTT.

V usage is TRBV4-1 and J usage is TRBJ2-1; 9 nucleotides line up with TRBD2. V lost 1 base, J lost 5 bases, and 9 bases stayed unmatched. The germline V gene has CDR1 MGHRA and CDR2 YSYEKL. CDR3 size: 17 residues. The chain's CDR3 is CASSQGRSSGGDNEQFF. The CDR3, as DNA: TGCGCCAGCAGCCAAGGGCGTAGTAGCGGGGGTGACAATGAGCAGTTCTTC.

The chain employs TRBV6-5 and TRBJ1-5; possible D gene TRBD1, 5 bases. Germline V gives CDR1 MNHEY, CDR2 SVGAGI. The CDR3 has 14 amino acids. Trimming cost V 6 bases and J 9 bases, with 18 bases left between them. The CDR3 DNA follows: TGTGCCAGCAGCCCCGGGCAGGGAGTGGGGCCCCAGCATTTT. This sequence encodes CASSPGQGVGPQHF.

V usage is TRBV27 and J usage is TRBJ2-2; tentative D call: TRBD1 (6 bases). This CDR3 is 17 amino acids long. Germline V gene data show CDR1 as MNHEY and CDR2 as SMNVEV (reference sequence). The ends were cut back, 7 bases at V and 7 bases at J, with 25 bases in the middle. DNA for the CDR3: TGTGCCAGCAAAAATCTGGCAGGGGCTAGGGCGATCGGGGAGCTGTTTTTT. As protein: CASKNLAGARAIGELFF.

In nucleotides, the CDR3 is TGTGCCAGCAGTCAGGGACAGGGGGGCGCTGAGCAGTTCTTC. This gives the protein CASSQGQGGAEQFF. V gene TRBV28 combines with J gene TRBJ2-1, with 11 bases identical to TRBD1. With V trimmed by 5 bases and J by 9 bases, 6 bases remained unmatched. Germline CDR1 MDHEN, CDR2 SYDVKM. CDR3 length equals 14 residues.

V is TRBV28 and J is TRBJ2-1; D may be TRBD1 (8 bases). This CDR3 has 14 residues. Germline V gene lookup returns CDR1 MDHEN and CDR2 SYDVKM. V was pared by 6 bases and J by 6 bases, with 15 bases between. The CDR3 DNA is TGTGCCAGCAGCCTTACAGGGGGGGCCAATGAGCAGTTCTTC. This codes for CASSLTGGANEQFF. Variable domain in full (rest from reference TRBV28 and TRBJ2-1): DVKVTQSSRYLVKRTGEKVFLECVQDMDHENMFWYRQDPGLGLRLIYFSYDVKMKEKGDIPEGYSVSREKKERFSLILESASTNQTSMYLCASSLTGGANEQFFGPGTRLTVL.

The CDR3 sequence: CASSVVGDRGRHTF. In DNA form, the CDR3 reads TGTGCCAGCAGCGTAGTGGGCGACAGGGGAAGACACACCTTC. V and J are TRBV9 and TRBJ1-2; 8 bases fit TRBD1. The CDR3 runs 14 residues. Germline V gene lookup returns CDR1 SGDLS and CDR2 YYNGEE. Germline trimming cut 0 bases from V and 12 bases from J; bases unmatched to any gene: 10.

CDR3 bases: TGTGCCAGCAGGACGCGGACAGGGGGGGACACTGAAGCTTTCTTT. The encoded protein is CASRTRTGGDTEAFF. The chain joins TRBV6-5 to TRBJ1-1, with TRBD1 matching over 10 bases. Losses at the gene ends were 6 bases for V and 3 bases for J; bases not matched to a gene: 7. The germline V gene has CDR1 MNHEY and CDR2 SVGAGI. This CDR3 comprises 15 residues.

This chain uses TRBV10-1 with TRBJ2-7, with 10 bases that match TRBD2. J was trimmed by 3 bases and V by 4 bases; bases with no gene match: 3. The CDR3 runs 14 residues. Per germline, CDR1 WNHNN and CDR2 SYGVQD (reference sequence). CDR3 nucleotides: TGCGCCAGCAGTGGGACTAGCGGACTCTACGAGCAGTACTTC. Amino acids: CASSGTSGLYEQYF.

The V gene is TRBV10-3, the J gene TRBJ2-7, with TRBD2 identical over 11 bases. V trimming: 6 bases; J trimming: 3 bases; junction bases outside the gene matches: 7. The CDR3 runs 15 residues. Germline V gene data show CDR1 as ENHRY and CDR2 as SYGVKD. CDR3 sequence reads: CAISLGLAVNYEQYF. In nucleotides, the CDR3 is TGTGCCATCAGCTTGGGACTAGCGGTAAACTACGAGCAGTACTTC.

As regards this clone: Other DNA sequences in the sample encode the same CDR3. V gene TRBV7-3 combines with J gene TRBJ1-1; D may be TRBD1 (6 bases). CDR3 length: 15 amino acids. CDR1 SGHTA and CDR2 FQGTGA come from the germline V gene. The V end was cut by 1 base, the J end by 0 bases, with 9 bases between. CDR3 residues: CASSLSGGMNTEAFF. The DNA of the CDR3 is TGTGCCAGCAGCTTAAGTGGGGGCATGAACACTGAAGCTTTCTTT. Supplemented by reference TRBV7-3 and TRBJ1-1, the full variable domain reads GAGVSQTPSNKVTEKGKYVELRCDPISGHTALYWYRQSLGQGPEFLIYFQGTGAADDSGLPNDRFFAVRPEGSVSTLKIQRTERGDSAVYLCASSLSGGMNTEAFFGQGTRLTVV.

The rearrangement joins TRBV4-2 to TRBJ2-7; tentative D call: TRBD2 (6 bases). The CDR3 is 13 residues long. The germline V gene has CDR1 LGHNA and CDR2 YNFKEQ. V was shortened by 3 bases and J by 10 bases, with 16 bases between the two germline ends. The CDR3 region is CASSHGGDSHQYF. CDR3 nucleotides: TGTGCCAGCAGCCACGGGGGTGACAGCCACCAGTACTTC.

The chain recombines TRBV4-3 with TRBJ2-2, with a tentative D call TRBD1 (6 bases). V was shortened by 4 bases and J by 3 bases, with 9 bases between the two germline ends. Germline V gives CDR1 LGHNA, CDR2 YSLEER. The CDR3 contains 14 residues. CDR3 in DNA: TGCGCCAGCAGCCCGGACAGTTACACCGGGGAGCTGTTTTTT. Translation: CASSPDSYTGELFF.

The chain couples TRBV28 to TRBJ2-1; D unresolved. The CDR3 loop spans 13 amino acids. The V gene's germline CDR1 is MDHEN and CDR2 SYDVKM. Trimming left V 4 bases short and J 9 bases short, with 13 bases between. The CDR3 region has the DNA TGTGCCAGCAGTTCTCCTCTTACTCCTGAGCAGTTCTTC. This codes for CASSSPLTPEQFF.

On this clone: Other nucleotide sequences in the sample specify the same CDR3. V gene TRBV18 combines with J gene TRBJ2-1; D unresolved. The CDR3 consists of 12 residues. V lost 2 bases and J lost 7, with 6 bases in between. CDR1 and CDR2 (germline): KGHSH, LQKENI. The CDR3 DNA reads TGTGCCAGCTCACCAGGAGCTAATGAGCAGTTCTTC. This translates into CASSPGANEQFF.

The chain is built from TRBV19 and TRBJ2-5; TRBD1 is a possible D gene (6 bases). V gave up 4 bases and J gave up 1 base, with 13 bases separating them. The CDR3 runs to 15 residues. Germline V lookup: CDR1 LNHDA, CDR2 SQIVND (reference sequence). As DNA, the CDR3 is TGTGCCAGTAGTACCCGGACAGCCCCCCAAGAGACCCAGTACTTC. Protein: CASSTRTAPQETQYF.